This T cell receptor (beta chain) emerged from a study of T-cell reconstitution after alpha-beta-depleted transplantation in children (dated by TCRdb to about 2016). Context from the whole study: T-cell immune reconstitution after TCRalphabeta/CD19-depleted allogeneic hematopoietic cell transplantation in children was quantitatively tracked in the study by means of TCR repertoire profiling. What the authors observed across the whole study: Apparently early alphabetaT-cell count recovery about two months after transplant reportedly relied on only several hundred rapidly expanded clones derived from non-depleted graft cells. In some patients, the high TCRbeta diversity seen at day 60 was put down to recipient T cells and intrathymic progenitors that had survived conditioning. Hyperexpanded clone frequencies declined over subsequent months; after one year, T-cell counts and TCRbeta diversity were mostly attributed to newly produced T cells.

Receptor amplification or capture employed PCR. Sequencing was carried out with an Illumina HiSeq 2500. TCR libraries were prepared with molecular barcoding, using unique molecular identifiers to normalize TCRbeta repertoire quantification. Using fastp at Q25 and MiXCR, TCRdb reprocessed the public reads and kept productive beta chains. A single entry per CDR3 protein holds the most common genes and DNA from its merged rows. Counted in this sample were about 830,000 distinct CDR3 sequences; about 15% of them appeared once. The top ten clonotypes cover roughly 5% of the sample. The treatment or condition tag for this specimen amounts to: allogeneic hematopoietic cell transplantation with graft depleted of TCRalphabeta T cells and CD19 B cells. The children who served as transplant recipients had been given grafts of TCRalphabeta/CD19-depleted allogeneic hematopoietic cells. Turning to this clonotype: Its specific antigen is unknown. No much larger clonotype is one base removed from it; base qualities were not supplied.

Including cysteine and phenylalanine, the CDR3 has 19 amino acids. CDR3 DNA only is kept here, 57 bases in frame from base 1. The CDR1 and CDR2 encoded by the germline V gene are SGHVS and FNYEAQ. V drops 3 bases and J drops 4 bases, leaving 25 bases in between. The material sequenced was PBMCs, mostly from graft donor cells, taken 360 days after TCRalphabeta/CD19-depleted stem cell transplant. The sequence was obtained from a male patient aged 5 to 17 who had a stem cell transplant for acute lymphoblastic leukemia, so the T cells may come from the graft donor. The sequence links TRBV7-6 to TRBJ1-5; TRBD1 might be the D gene, on 6 matching bases. The CDR3 reads CASSFYMTGHRNFNQPQHF. The base sequence is TGTGCCAGCAGCTTTTATATGACAGGACATAGAAATTTTAATCAGCCCCAGCATTTT. Outside the CDR3, residues come from the reference TRBV7-6 and TRBJ1-5 proteins, so the full variable domain is: GAGVSQSPRYKVTKRGQDVALRCDPISGHVSLYWYRQALGQGPEFLTYFNYEAQQDKSGLPNDRFSAERPEGSISTLTIQRTEQRDSAMYRCASSFYMTGHRNFNQPQHFGDGTRLSIL.